This is a list of T cell receptor beta chains from one sample in a study of spatial heterogeneity in lung cancer. TCRdb independently ran MiXCR on the 5' RACE reads; one entry per CDR3 protein. The sample holds tens of thousands of distinct CDR3 sequences; approximately 19% are singletons and the top ten take around a fifth. Sequencing was performed on PBMCs, taken at follow-up. These receptors were collected from a male donor with early-stage non-small cell lung cancer. The CDR3 runs from the conserved cysteine through the conserved F or W. Each record gives: V gene, D gene, clone size, J gene, CDR3 protein, CDR3 DNA. The D gene is left open where the match is weak. Not all rows give a size; the values are once, few, many and, for expanded clones, a class.

TRBV7-2,.,.,TRBJ2-7,CASSLPGSYEQYF,TGTGCCAGCAGCTTACCTGGCTCCTACGAGCAGTACTTC
TRBV20-1,TRBD1,.,TRBJ1-1,CSARDGQGAYEAFF,TGCAGTGCTAGAGATGGACAGGGGGCGTATGAAGCTTTCTTT
TRBV20-1,.,.,TRBJ2-3,CSALTGEADTQYF,TGCAGTGCTTTAACAGGGGAGGCAGATACGCAGTATTTT
TRBV20-1,.,few,TRBJ2-6,CSASVGTGANVLTF,TGCAGTGCTTCAGTGGGGACGGGGGCCAACGTCCTGACTTTC
TRBV20-1,.,.,TRBJ1-5,CSASLVNSNQPQHF,TGCAGTGCTAGCCTCGTAAATAGCAATCAGCCCCAGCATTTT
TRBV10-1,.,.,TRBJ2-3,CASSESGYTDTQYF,TGCGCCAGCAGTGAGTCGGGCTACACGGATACGCAGTATTTT
TRBV12-3/TRBV12-4,.,.,TRBJ1-5,CASSFRQFGQPQHF,TGTGCCAGCAGTTTTCGGCAGTTCGGTCAGCCCCAGCATTTT
TRBV5-6,.,.,TRBJ1-2,CASSLGDIFIPFGYTF,TGTGCCAGCAGCTTAGGGGACATATTCATCCCCTTTGGCTACACCTTC
TRBV6-5,.,.,TRBJ1-1,CASRVGGSMNTEAFF,TGTGCCAGCAGGGTTGGAGGGTCCATGAACACTGAAGCTTTCTTT
TRBV6-5,TRBD2,.,TRBJ2-3,CASSRTGLDTDTQYF,TGTGCCAGCAGCCGTACGGGACTAGACACAGATACGCAGTATTTT
TRBV12-3/TRBV12-4,TRBD2,many,TRBJ2-1,CASSYGGGPGNEQFF,TGTGCCAGCAGTTATGGGGGAGGGCCCGGCAATGAGCAGTTCTTC
TRBV18,TRBD1,many,TRBJ1-4,CASSQDRGPEKLFF,TGTGCCAGCTCACAGGACAGGGGGCCTGAAAAACTGTTTTTT
TRBV12-3/TRBV12-4,TRBD1,few,TRBJ2-2,CASSDRGRNTGELFF,TGTGCCAGCAGTGACAGGGGGCGGAACACCGGGGAGCTGTTTTTT
TRBV19,.,.,TRBJ1-5,CATRTVNQPQHF,TGTGCCACTAGGACGGTCAATCAGCCCCAGCATTTT
TRBV20-1,TRBD1,.,TRBJ2-1,CSASVTGPYNEQFF,TGCAGTGCTAGTGTGACAGGGCCTTACAATGAGCAGTTCTTC
TRBV6-4,.,.,TRBJ1-5,CASRGFHSQPQHF,TGTGCCAGCCGGGGTTTTCACAGTCAGCCCCAGCATTTT
TRBV2,TRBD2,.,TRBJ2-3,CASSVRAGGGDTQYF,TGTGCCAGCTCTGTACGAGCGGGAGGGGGGGATACGCAGTATTTT
TRBV3-1,.,.,TRBJ2-7,CASSRGGGDHEQYF,TGTGCCAGCAGCCGAGGGGGAGGGGACCACGAGCAGTACTTC
TRBV20-1,.,few,TRBJ2-7,CSARAGLTYEQYF,TGCAGTGCCAGGGCAGGGTTAACATACGAGCAGTACTTC
TRBV9,.,few,TRBJ2-5,CARPVETQYF,TGTGCCAGGCCTGTGGAGACCCAGTACTTC
TRBV7-8,.,many,TRBJ1-4,CASSLSRTEKLFF,TGTGCCAGCAGCTTGTCTCGGACTGAAAAACTGTTTTTT
TRBV11-1,TRBD2,few,TRBJ2-7,CASSPGTSGLMGYEQYF,TGTGCCAGCAGCCCGGGGACTAGCGGACTGATGGGATACGAGCAGTACTTC